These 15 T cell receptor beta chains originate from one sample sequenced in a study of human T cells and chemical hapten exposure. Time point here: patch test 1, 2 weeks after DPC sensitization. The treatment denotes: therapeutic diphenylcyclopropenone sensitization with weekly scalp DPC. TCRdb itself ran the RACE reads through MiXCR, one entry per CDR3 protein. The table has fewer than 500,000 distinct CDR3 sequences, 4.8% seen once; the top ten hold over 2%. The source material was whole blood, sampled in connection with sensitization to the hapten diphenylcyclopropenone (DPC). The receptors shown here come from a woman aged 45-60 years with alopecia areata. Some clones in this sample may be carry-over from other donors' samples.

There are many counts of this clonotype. The CDR3 DNA reads as TGTGCCAGCAGCACTCGGACGCTCGGGGAGCTGTTTTTT. It yields the protein CASSTRTLGELFF. The chain uses TRBV5-6 and TRBJ2-2; D is ambiguous. The V and J ends lost 4 bases and 7 bases respectively, with 11 bases between them. The CDR3 has 13 residues. Germline loops: CDR1 SGHDT, CDR2 YYEEEE.

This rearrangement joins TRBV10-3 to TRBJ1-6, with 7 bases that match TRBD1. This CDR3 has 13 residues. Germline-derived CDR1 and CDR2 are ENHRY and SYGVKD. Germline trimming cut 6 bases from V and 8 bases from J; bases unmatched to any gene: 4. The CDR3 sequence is CAISQGVDSPLHF. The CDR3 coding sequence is TGTGCCATCAGCCAGGGGGTCGATTCACCCCTCCACTTT.

The CDR3 loop reads CASSPQGAAYGYTF. CDR3 in DNA: TGTGCCAGCTCACCACAGGGCGCCGCCTATGGCTACACCTTC. The rearrangement uses TRBV18 and TRBJ1-2; D gene unclear. The CDR3 has 14 residues. The germline V gene has CDR1 KGHSH and CDR2 LQKENI. Trimming pared 1 base from V and 4 bases from J, leaving 10 bases between.

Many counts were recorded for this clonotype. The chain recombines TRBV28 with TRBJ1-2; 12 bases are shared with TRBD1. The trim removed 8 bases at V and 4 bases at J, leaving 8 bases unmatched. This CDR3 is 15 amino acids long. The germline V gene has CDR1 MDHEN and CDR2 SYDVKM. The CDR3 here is CASSEGTGGGYGYTF. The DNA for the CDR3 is TGTGCCAGCTCAGAGGGGACAGGGGGCGGCTATGGCTACACCTTC.

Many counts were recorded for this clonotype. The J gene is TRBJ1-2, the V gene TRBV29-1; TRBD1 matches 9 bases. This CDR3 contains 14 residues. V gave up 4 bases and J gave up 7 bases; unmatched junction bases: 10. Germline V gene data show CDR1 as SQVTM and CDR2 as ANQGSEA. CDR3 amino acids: CSVGVRDRESGYTF. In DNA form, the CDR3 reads TGCAGCGTTGGAGTCCGGGACAGGGAGAGTGGCTACACCTTC.

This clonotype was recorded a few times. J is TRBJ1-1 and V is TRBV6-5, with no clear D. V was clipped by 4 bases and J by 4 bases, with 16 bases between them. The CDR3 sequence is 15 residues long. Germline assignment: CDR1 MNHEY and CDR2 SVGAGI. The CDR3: CASSSRTLAVTEAFF. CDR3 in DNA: TGTGCCAGCAGTTCCAGGACGCTGGCGGTCACTGAAGCTTTCTTT.

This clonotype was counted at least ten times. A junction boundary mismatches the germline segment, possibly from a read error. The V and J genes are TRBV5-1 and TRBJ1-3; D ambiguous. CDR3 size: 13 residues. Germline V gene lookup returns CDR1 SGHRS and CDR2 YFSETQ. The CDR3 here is CASSLDSGNTIYF. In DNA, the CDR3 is TGTGCCAGCAGCTTAGACTCTGGAAACACCATATATTTT.

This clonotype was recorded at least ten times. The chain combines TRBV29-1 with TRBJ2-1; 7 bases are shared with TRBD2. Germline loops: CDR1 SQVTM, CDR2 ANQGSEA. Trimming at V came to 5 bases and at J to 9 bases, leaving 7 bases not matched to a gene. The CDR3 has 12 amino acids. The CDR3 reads CSVSGGDPEQFF. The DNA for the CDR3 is TGCAGCGTTTCGGGAGGAGATCCTGAGCAGTTCTTC.

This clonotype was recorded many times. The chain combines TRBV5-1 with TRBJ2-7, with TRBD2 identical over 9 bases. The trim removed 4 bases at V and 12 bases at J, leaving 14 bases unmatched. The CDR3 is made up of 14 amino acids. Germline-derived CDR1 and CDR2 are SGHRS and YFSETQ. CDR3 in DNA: TGCGCCAGCAGCACATCCGGGACTAGCCTCAAATCGTACTTC. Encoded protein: CASSTSGTSLKSYF.

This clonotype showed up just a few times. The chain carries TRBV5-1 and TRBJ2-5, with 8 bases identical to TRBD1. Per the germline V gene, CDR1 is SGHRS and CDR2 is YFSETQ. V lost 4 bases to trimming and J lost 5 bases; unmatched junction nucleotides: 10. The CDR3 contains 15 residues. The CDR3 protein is CASSPVTGVKETQYF. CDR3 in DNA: TGCGCCAGCAGCCCCGTGACAGGGGTTAAGGAGACCCAGTACTTC.

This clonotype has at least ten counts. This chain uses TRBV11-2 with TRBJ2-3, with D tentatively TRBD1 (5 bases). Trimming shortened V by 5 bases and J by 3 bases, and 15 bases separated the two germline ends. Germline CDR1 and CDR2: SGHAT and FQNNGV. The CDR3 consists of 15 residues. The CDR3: CASSVQAQGTDTQYF. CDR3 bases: TGTGCCAGCAGCGTCCAGGCGCAGGGTACAGATACGCAGTATTTT.

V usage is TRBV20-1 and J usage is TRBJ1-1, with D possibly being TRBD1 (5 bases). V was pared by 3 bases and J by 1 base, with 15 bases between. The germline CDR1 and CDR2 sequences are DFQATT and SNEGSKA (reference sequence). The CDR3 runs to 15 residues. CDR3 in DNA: TGCAGTGCTAGTGGGACGTCAACCAAGAACACTGAAGCTTTCTTT. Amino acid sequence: CSASGTSTKNTEAFF.

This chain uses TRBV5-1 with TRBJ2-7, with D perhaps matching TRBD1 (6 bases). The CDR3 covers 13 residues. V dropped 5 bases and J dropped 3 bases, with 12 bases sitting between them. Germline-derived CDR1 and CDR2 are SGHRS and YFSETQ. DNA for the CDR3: TGCGCCAGCAGGGTGGACAGCCTCTACGAGCAGTACTTC. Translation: CASRVDSLYEQYF.

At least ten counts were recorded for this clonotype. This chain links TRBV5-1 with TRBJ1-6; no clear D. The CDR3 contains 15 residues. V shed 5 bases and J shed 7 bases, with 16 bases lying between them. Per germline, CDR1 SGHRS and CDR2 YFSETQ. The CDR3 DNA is TGCGCCAGCAGTCCGGACGGAGGTAACAATTCACCCCTCCACTTT. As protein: CASSPDGGNNSPLHF.

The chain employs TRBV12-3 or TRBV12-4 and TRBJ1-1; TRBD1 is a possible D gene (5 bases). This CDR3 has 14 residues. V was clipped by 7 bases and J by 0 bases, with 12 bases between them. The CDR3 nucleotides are TGTGCCAGCATCCCGGGGACCTTGAACACTGAAGCTTTCTTT. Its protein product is CASIPGTLNTEAFF.